The 30 T cell receptor beta chains presented below share a single source sample, sequenced in a study of T cells and Merkel cell carcinoma outcomes. Only in-frame clones appear in the TCRdb table, and some are missing; sequencing was by immunoSEQ multiplex PCR. The sample has 5,000 or so clones, about 88% seen once; the top ten hold over 4%. The specimen was tumor tissue from Merkel cell carcinoma. All receptors derive from a human donor with Merkel cell carcinoma.

The gene calls are TRBV27 and TRBJ1-1; TRBD1 is a possible D gene (6 bases). The CDR3 covers 15 residues. Trimming took off 3 bases at V and 2 bases at J, with 13 bases between the two ends. CDR1 is MNHEY, CDR2 SMNVEV, per germline (reference sequence). The CDR3 nucleotides read TGTGCCAGCAGTTTGGGGGACACACCCAACACTGAAGCTTTCTTT. This translates into CASSLGDTPNTEAFF.

This chain links TRBV9 with TRBJ1-4; tentative D call: TRBD1 (6 bases). CDR1 and CDR2 (germline): SGDLS, YYNGEE. CDR3 length: 15 amino acids. V lost 0 bases and J lost 5, with 11 bases in between. The CDR3 coding sequence is TGTGCCAGCAGCGTAGGGTGGCAGGGGAATGAAAAACTGTTTTTT. The encoded protein is CASSVGWQGNEKLFF.

A note on this clone: Other DNA sequences in the same sample also yield this CDR3. The rearrangement joins TRBV4-1 to TRBJ1-1; D gene unclear. CDR1 and CDR2 (germline): MGHRA, YSYEKL. The length of the CDR3 is 15 residues. Trimming shortened V by 3 bases and J by 4 bases, and 15 bases separated the two germline ends. The CDR3 protein is CASSHGLSGTTEAFF. The CDR3 bases are TGCGCCAGCAGCCATGGATTGTCTGGAACCACTGAAGCTTTCTTT.

The chain has TRBV29-1 and TRBJ1-2; D is unclear. Germline V CDR1 and CDR2: SQVTM, ANQGSEA. The CDR3 runs to 12 residues. With 4 bases removed from V and 11 bases from J, the gap between germline ends came to 17 bases. The CDR3 DNA is TGCAGCGTTGGTGGTACAGCCGGCGGTTACACCTTC. It codes for CSVGGTAGGYTF.

V is TRBV7-9 and J is TRBJ2-7; possible D gene TRBD1, 5 bases. Looked up from germline, CDR1 is SEHNR and CDR2 is FQNEAQ (reference sequence). The V end was cut by 2 bases, the J end by 1 base, with 12 bases between. The CDR3 consists of 15 residues. The CDR3, as DNA: TGTGCCAGCAGCTTAACGACAGAGACGTCCTACGAGCAGTACTTC. This encodes CASSLTTETSYEQYF.

V and J are TRBV19 and TRBJ1-5; D unclear. V gave up 6 bases and J gave up 6 bases, with 12 bases separating them. This CDR3 is built from 13 residues. From germline, CDR1 is LNHDA and CDR2 SQIVND (reference sequence). CDR3: CASSERVFQPQHF. The DNA for the CDR3 is TGTGCCAGTAGCGAAAGGGTGTTTCAGCCCCAGCATTTT.

The chain combines TRBV29-1 with TRBJ2-7; 8 bases agree with TRBD1. CDR1 is SQVTM and CDR2 is ANQGSEA in the germline V gene. This CDR3 has 13 residues. V shed 1 base and J 7 bases; nucleotides not matched to a gene: 6. The CDR3 DNA reads as TGCAGCGTTGAAGCGACAGGGGTGGGGGAGCAGTACTTC. This translates into CSVEATGVGEQYF.

The chain carries TRBV5-1 and TRBJ1-6; 8 nucleotides align to TRBD1. The CDR3 spans 16 residues. Trimming at V came to 0 bases and at J to 8 bases, leaving 7 bases not matched to a gene. CDR1 and CDR2 (germline): SGHRS, YFSETQ. The CDR3 protein is CASSLGQGAAYSPLHF. CDR3 DNA: TGCGCCAGCAGCTTGGGTCAGGGGGCCGCCTATTCACCCCTCCACTTT.

The V gene is TRBV5-4, the J gene TRBJ2-2, with 8 bases fitting TRBD2. The V gene's germline CDR1 is SGHNT and CDR2 YYREEE (reference sequence). This CDR3 is built from 16 residues. With V trimmed by 4 bases and J by 0 bases, 5 bases remained unmatched. The CDR3 region is CASSLRGGTNTGELFF. The CDR3 nucleotides are TGTGCCAGCAGCCTCCGGGGGGGGACGAACACCGGGGAGCTGTTTTTT.

The V gene is TRBV19, the J gene TRBJ2-7; 8 nucleotides align to TRBD1. CDR3 length: 15 residues. CDR1 is LNHDA, CDR2 SQIVND, per germline (reference sequence). Losses at the gene ends were 6 bases for V and 0 bases for J; bases not matched to a gene: 7. The CDR3: CASSPGQGVSYEQYF. In nucleotides, the CDR3 is TGTGCCAGTAGCCCTGGACAGGGCGTCTCCTACGAGCAGTACTTC.

This chain joins TRBV29-1 and TRBJ1-1; tentative D call: TRBD1 (6 bases). The CDR3 has 12 residues. Germline lookup yields CDR1 SQVTM and CDR2 ANQGSEA. Trimming shortened V by 2 bases and J by 4 bases, and 8 bases separated the two germline ends. The CDR3 coding sequence is TGCAGCGTTGAAAAGGGGGTCACTGAAGCTTTCTTT. Protein sequence: CSVEKGVTEAFF.

The rearrangement uses TRBV28 and TRBJ2-3, with TRBD2 matching over 9 bases. The germline V gene encodes CDR1 MDHEN and CDR2 SYDVKM. The CDR3 length is 17 residues. V gave up 6 bases and J gave up 2 bases; unmatched junction bases: 12. This CDR3 is CASSVGLAPGPTDTQYF. CDR3 coding DNA: TGTGCCAGCAGCGTAGGACTAGCGCCAGGGCCCACAGATACGCAGTATTTT.

The chain has TRBV5-1 and TRBJ1-1; D is ambiguous. V shed 4 bases and J shed 1 base, with 11 bases lying between them. Germline V gene lookup returns CDR1 SGHRS and CDR2 YFSETQ. This CDR3 is built from 14 residues. The CDR3 is CASSPALRNTEAFF. Here the CDR3 DNA reads TGCGCCAGCAGCCCTGCTTTACGGAACACTGAAGCTTTCTTT.

The chain employs TRBV18 and TRBJ1-4, with 7 bases that match TRBD1. CDR3 length: 15 amino acids. Germline V gene sequence: CDR1 KGHSH, CDR2 LQKENI. The trim removed 2 bases at V and 6 bases at J, leaving 6 bases unmatched. CDR3 nucleotide sequence: TGTGCCAGCTCACCAAGGAGGGGGCTTGATGAAAAACTGTTTTTT. Its translation: CASSPRRGLDEKLFF.

The J gene is TRBJ1-5, the V gene TRBV4-1; D is unclear. Trimming left V 2 bases short and J 5 bases short, with 13 bases between. The V gene's germline CDR1 is MGHRA and CDR2 YSYEKL. CDR3 length: 15 residues. CDR3 loop: CASSQHLFSDQPQHF. CDR3 in DNA: TGCGCCAGCAGCCAACATCTGTTCTCCGATCAGCCCCAGCATTTT.

The chain joins TRBV7-8 to TRBJ1-6; 7 bases are shared with TRBD1. Per germline, CDR1 SGHVS and CDR2 FQNEAQ. This CDR3 has 14 residues. V was pared by 1 base and J by 8 bases, with 2 bases of the junction left unmatched. The CDR3 is CASSLGQGYSPLHF. CDR3 in DNA: TGTGCCAGCAGCTTAGGACAGGGATATTCACCCCTCCACTTT.

The chain joins TRBV9 to TRBJ1-4; D unresolved. The CDR3 has 14 amino acids. Germline CDR1 is SGDLS and CDR2 is YYNGEE. V lost 0 bases to trimming and J lost 5 bases, with 8 bases between them. The CDR3 DNA reads TGTGCCAGCAGCGTAGGGGTCCAGAATGAAAAACTGTTTTTT. Its translation: CASSVGVQNEKLFF.

The chain links TRBV15 to TRBJ1-5; unclear D gene. V lost 3 bases and J lost 4, with 7 bases in between. CDR1 and CDR2 (germline): LNHNV, YYDKDF (reference sequence). The CDR3 length is 13 residues. CDR3 residues: CATSSEPNQPQHF. CDR3 sequence (DNA): TGTGCCACCAGCAGTGAACCAAATCAGCCCCAGCATTTT. Complete variable domain (other parts from reference TRBV15 and TRBJ1-5): DAMVIQNPRYQVTQFGKPVTLSCSQTLNHNVMYWYQQKSSQAPKLLFHYYDKDFNNEADTPDNFQSRRPNTSFCFLDIRSPGLGDTAMYLCATSSEPNQPQHFGDGTRLSIL.

The rearrangement uses TRBV7-4 and TRBJ1-5; D is uncertain. Germline lookup yields CDR1 SGHVT and CDR2 SQSDAQ. V was shortened by 6 bases and J by 2 bases, with 20 bases between the two germline ends. This CDR3 is 17 amino acids long. The DNA for the CDR3 is TGTGCCAGCAGTCGTTTTTCCCTATCCGTCGGCAATCAGCCCCAGCATTTT. It is translated as CASSRFSLSVGNQPQHF.

This chain uses TRBV5-1 with TRBJ2-7; TRBD2 matches 11 bases. Germline loops: CDR1 SGHRS, CDR2 YFSETQ. This CDR3 is 14 amino acids long. V was clipped by 6 bases and J by 3 bases; unmatched bases: 5. The CDR3 sequence: CASKLTSGVYEQYF. CDR3 nucleotides: TGCGCCAGCAAGCTGACTAGCGGGGTCTACGAGCAGTACTTC.

In nucleotides, the CDR3 is TGTGCCAGCAGCCGACTACAAGTTGGCTACACCTTC. It yields the protein CASSRLQVGYTF. The chain links TRBV4-2 to TRBJ1-2; D is uncertain. V lost 4 bases and J 7 bases, leaving 10 bases between the germline ends. Germline V gene data show CDR1 as LGHNA and CDR2 as YNFKEQ. This CDR3 is built from 12 residues.

The J gene is TRBJ1-3, the V gene TRBV5-1; D gene unclear. There are 14 residues in the CDR3. Germline lookup yields CDR1 SGHRS and CDR2 YFSETQ. The ends were cut back, 0 bases at V and 1 base at J, with 5 bases in the middle. The CDR3 nucleotides are TGCGCCAGCAGCTTGGAATCTTCTGGAAACACCATATATTTT. It is translated as CASSLESSGNTIYF.

This chain connects TRBV29-1 to TRBJ2-3; 15 bases map to TRBD2. CDR1 and CDR2 (germline): SQVTM, ANQGSEA. V was clipped by 6 bases and J by 3 bases; unmatched bases: 1. The CDR3 contains 14 residues. This CDR3 reads CSVGTSGRTDTQYF. In DNA, the CDR3 is TGCAGCGTGGGGACTAGCGGGAGGACAGATACGCAGTATTTT.

This clone came up once. The J gene is TRBJ2-7, the V gene TRBV9; D is uncertain. This CDR3 is built from 14 residues. The germline gives CDR1 SGDLS, CDR2 YYNGEE. V dropped 5 bases and J dropped 6 bases, with 18 bases sitting between them. The CDR3 nucleotides are TGTGCCAGCAGTAACGGACGGAGTTCTTTCGAGCAGTACTTC. Protein: CASSNGRSSFEQYF.

The rearrangement joins TRBV5-1 to TRBJ2-5; D not certain. The V gene's germline CDR1 is SGHRS and CDR2 YFSETQ. This CDR3 comprises 12 residues. V gave up 6 bases and J gave up 6 bases, with 12 bases separating them. The CDR3 nucleotides are TGCGCCAGCACCCAGGAACAAAAGACCCAGTACTTC. It specifies CASTQEQKTQYF. The full variable domain, completed using reference TRBV5-1 and TRBJ2-5, is KAGVTQTPRYLIKTRGQQVTLSCSPISGHRSVSWYQQTPGQGLQFLFEYFSETQRNKGNFPGRFSGRQFSNSRSEMNVSTLELGDSALYLCASTQEQKTQYFGPGTRLLVL.

In nucleotides, the CDR3 is TGTGCCAGCAGCTTTTCCCAAGAGACCCAGTACTTC. Residues: CASSFSQETQYF. The chain recombines TRBV7-9 with TRBJ2-5; no definite D call. This CDR3 has 12 amino acids. V shed 3 bases and J shed 1 base, with 3 bases lying between them. CDR1 is SEHNR, CDR2 FQNEAQ, per germline (reference sequence).

CDR3 loop: CSVEDTGGHHEQYF. The CDR3 DNA follows: TGCAGCGTTGAAGATACTGGGGGGCACCACGAGCAGTACTTC. The V gene is TRBV29-1, the J gene TRBJ2-7; perhaps D is TRBD1 or TRBD2 (6 bases each). The CDR3 loop spans 14 amino acids. Trimming took 0 bases from V and 5 from J, leaving 14 bases between them. The germline gives CDR1 SQVTM, CDR2 ANQGSEA.

This clone occurred once. This chain joins TRBV7-2 and TRBJ2-3; no definite D call. Trimming cost V 3 bases and J 4 bases, with 5 bases left between them. The CDR3 totals 12 residues. The germline CDR1 and CDR2 sequences are SGHTA and FQGNSA. CDR3: CASSFYADTQYF. CDR3 in DNA: TGTGCCAGCAGCTTTTACGCAGATACGCAGTATTTT.

In its sample, this clone was seen a few times. This chain links TRBV10-1 with TRBJ1-2, with TRBD1 matching 7 bases. From germline, CDR1 is WNHNN and CDR2 SYGVQD (reference sequence). The CDR3 has 14 amino acids. V lost 8 bases, J lost 6 bases, and 12 bases stayed unmatched. The CDR3 bases are TGCGCCAGCTCCCGGGACAGACTGGGAAATGGCTACACCTTC. It specifies CASSRDRLGNGYTF.

The J gene is TRBJ1-1, the V gene TRBV7-9; D ambiguous. The V gene's germline CDR1 is SEHNR and CDR2 FQNEAQ (reference sequence). The CDR3 extends over 11 amino acids. Trimming cost V 3 bases and J 6 bases, with 5 bases left between them. CDR3 in amino acids: CASSFHPEAFF. The CDR3 DNA reads as TGTGCCAGCAGCTTTCACCCTGAAGCTTTCTTT.